Each of the 25 T cell receptor beta chains below was sequenced from the same sample in a study of cytotoxic CD8 clonotypes in ibrutinib-treated CLL. Using immunoSEQ multiplex PCR, the repertoire was profiled, and TCRdb retains in-frame clones only, with some absent. This sample yields approximately 140,000 clones, of which 60% to 80% are seen a single time; about 27% belongs to the top ten. The sample was PBMCs, taken after 12 months of ibrutinib treatment. These receptor sequences come from a human donor with chronic lymphocytic leukemia.

This clone appeared a single time. The V call is TRBV7-2, the J call TRBJ2-1; D gene ambiguous. V gave up 6 bases and J gave up 3 bases, with 15 bases separating them. Germline CDR1 is SGHTA and CDR2 is FQGNSA. This CDR3 is 15 amino acids long. The CDR3: CASSDGPQLYNEQFF. CDR3 nucleotide sequence: TGTGCCAGCAGTGACGGACCACAACTCTACAATGAGCAGTTCTTC.

This clone was counted a few times. The chain carries TRBV5-1 and TRBJ1-1; D gene uncertain. CDR1 is SGHRS, CDR2 YFSETQ, per germline. The CDR3 is made up of 14 amino acids. Trimming took off 4 bases at V and 0 bases at J, with 10 bases between the two ends. The CDR3 loop reads CASSPFRLNTEAFF. In DNA, the CDR3 is TGCGCCAGCAGCCCGTTCAGGCTGAACACTGAAGCTTTCTTT.

The chain links TRBV7-2 to TRBJ1-5, with D uncertain. There are 12 residues in the CDR3. In germline, CDR1 is SGHTA, CDR2 FQGNSA. The V and J ends lost 3 bases and 7 bases respectively, with 7 bases between them. The CDR3 DNA reads as TGTGCCAGCAGCTTTGGCAGGCAGCCCCAGCATTTT. Its translation: CASSFGRQPQHF.

This chain connects TRBV19 to TRBJ1-5; D not certain. The germline V and J ends were trimmed by 4 bases and 4 bases, with 8 bases remaining between them. The length of the CDR3 is 13 residues. Germline assignment: CDR1 LNHDA and CDR2 SQIVND (reference sequence). The CDR3 reads CASSSSDNQPQHF. DNA for the CDR3: TGTGCCAGTAGTAGTTCGGATAATCAGCCCCAGCATTTT.

The V and J genes are TRBV19 and TRBJ1-1; D gene uncertain. The germline V gene has CDR1 LNHDA and CDR2 SQIVND (reference sequence). Trimming shortened V by 3 bases and J by 1 base, and 6 bases separated the two germline ends. The length of the CDR3 is 13 residues. CDR3 sequence: CASSISANTEAFF. The CDR3 nucleotides read TGTGCCAGTAGTATTTCAGCGAACACTGAAGCTTTCTTT.

This rearrangement joins TRBV30 to TRBJ2-2, with unresolved D. The CDR3 runs to 13 residues. CDR1 is GTSNPN, CDR2 SVGIG, per germline (reference sequence). V was trimmed by 5 bases and J by 4 bases, leaving 11 bases between them. Here the CDR3 DNA reads TGTGCCTGGTCAGGCAGTTTCACCGGGGAGCTGTTTTTT. Protein sequence: CAWSGSFTGELFF. The full variable domain, completed using reference TRBV30 and TRBJ2-2, is SQTIHQWPATLVQPVGSPLSLECTVEGTSNPNLYWYRQAAGRGLQLLFYSVGIGQISSEVPQNLSASRPQDRQFILSSKKLLLSDSGFYLCAWSGSFTGELFFGEGSRLTVL.

The chain has TRBV6-1 and TRBJ1-1, with D perhaps TRBD1 (5 bases). Germline loops: CDR1 MNHNS, CDR2 SASEGT. This CDR3 spans 14 amino acids. V was trimmed by 7 bases and J by 1 base, leaving 13 bases between them. CDR3 bases: TGTGCCAGCACCTACTATGGGGGGAACACTGAAGCTTTCTTT. Protein sequence: CASTYYGGNTEAFF.

V is TRBV5-6 and J is TRBJ1-2; TRBD1 agrees at 10 bases. Germline trimming cut 4 bases from V and 6 bases from J; bases unmatched to any gene: 9. The CDR3 sequence is 15 residues long. Germline assignment: CDR1 SGHDT and CDR2 YYEEEE. CDR3 nucleotide sequence: TGTGCCAGCAGCACACCACAAGGACAGGGGGATGGCTACACCTTC. Amino acids: CASSTPQGQGDGYTF.

The chain joins TRBV6-1 to TRBJ1-1, with D perhaps TRBD1 (5 bases). From germline, CDR1 is MNHNS and CDR2 SASEGT. The CDR3 spans 14 residues. Trimming shortened V by 5 bases and J by 5 bases, and 15 bases separated the two germline ends. CDR3: CASSYVGLGTEAFF. CDR3 bases: TGTGCCAGCAGTTATGTGGGGCTTGGGACTGAAGCTTTCTTT.

This clone showed up just once. This chain joins TRBV12-5 and TRBJ2-1; D is unclear. This CDR3 contains 11 residues. With 3 bases removed from V and 9 bases from J, the gap between germline ends came to 6 bases. The V gene's germline CDR1 is LGHNT and CDR2 FRNRAP. The CDR3 protein is CASGLTGEQFF. The DNA of the CDR3 is TGTGCTAGTGGTTTAACGGGTGAGCAGTTCTTC.

The V gene is TRBV11-2, the J gene TRBJ2-3; 10 nucleotides align to TRBD2. CDR3 length: 16 residues. V trimming: 0 bases; J trimming: 5 bases; junction bases outside the gene matches: 5. Germline assignment: CDR1 SGHAT and CDR2 FQNNGV. In nucleotides, the CDR3 is TGTGCCAGCAGCTTAGATCTAGCGGGAGCGGGAGATACGCAGTATTTT. Encoded protein: CASSLDLAGAGDTQYF.

V is TRBV6-1 and J is TRBJ1-4, with 8 bases matching TRBD1. Germline V gives CDR1 MNHNS, CDR2 SASEGT. The junction had 9 bases not matched to a gene; V was cut back by 1 base and J by 14 bases. This CDR3 comprises 14 residues. The DNA of the CDR3 is TGTGCCAGCAGTGAAGGATGGACAGGGATAAATCTGTTTTTT. As protein: CASSEGWTGINLFF.

V and J are TRBV2 and TRBJ2-7; D is undetermined. V lost 6 bases, J lost 3 bases, and 15 bases lay in between. CDR1 and CDR2 (germline): SNHLY, FYNNEI. The CDR3 sequence is 14 residues long. In nucleotides, the CDR3 is TGTGCCAGCAGGACGATGCAACGAATCTACGAGCAGTACTTC. It encodes CASRTMQRIYEQYF.

The chain couples TRBV5-6 to TRBJ1-1; D ambiguous. Germline V CDR1 and CDR2: SGHDT, YYEEEE. The CDR3 loop spans 11 amino acids. With 3 bases removed from V and 8 bases from J, the gap between germline ends came to 8 bases. CDR3 sequence (DNA): TGTGCCAGCAGCTGGGGATTAGAAGCTTTCTTT. Protein product: CASSWGLEAFF.

This clone occurred once. V is TRBV7-3 and J is TRBJ2-3; TRBD2 agrees at 7 bases. The CDR3 spans 19 residues. The trim removed 0 bases at V and 2 bases at J, leaving 14 bases unmatched. Germline V gene data show CDR1 as SGHTA and CDR2 as FQGTGA. CDR3 in DNA: TGTGCCAGCAGCTTAACGGTGGGAGGGTCCCAATCCACCACAGATACGCAGTATTTT. The encoded protein is CASSLTVGGSQSTTDTQYF.

This clone was seen more than once but under ten times. This sequence joins TRBV4-2 and TRBJ2-2; D uncertain. The CDR3 has 16 residues. The germline CDR1 and CDR2 sequences are LGHNA and YNFKEQ. V lost 2 bases and J 2 bases, leaving 12 bases between the germline ends. The CDR3 DNA follows: TGTGCCAGCAGCCAAAGGGATCCTATTAACACCGGGGAGCTGTTTTTT. Protein product: CASSQRDPINTGELFF.

This clone was picked up one time. V usage is TRBV7-9 and J usage is TRBJ2-7; 11 bases are shared with TRBD2. Germline lookup yields CDR1 SEHNR and CDR2 FQNEAQ (reference sequence). J gave up 7 bases and V 5 bases, and 10 bases lay outside the gene matches. This CDR3 region has 15 residues. The CDR3 loop is CASSKGTSGLGEQYF. The DNA of the CDR3 is TGTGCCAGCAGCAAGGGGACTAGCGGCCTTGGAGAGCAGTACTTC.

The chain is built from TRBV28 and TRBJ2-7; D not resolved. The CDR3 contains 12 residues. Germline lookup yields CDR1 MDHEN and CDR2 SYDVKM. V lost 8 bases and J lost 7, with 15 bases in between. The CDR3 sequence: CASWYPSGEQYF. The CDR3 bases are TGTGCCAGCTGGTATCCCAGTGGTGAGCAGTACTTC.

This chain joins TRBV9 and TRBJ2-2; D remains ambiguous. In germline, CDR1 is SGDLS, CDR2 YYNGEE. CDR3 length equals 14 residues. V gave up 0 bases and J gave up 0 bases, with 3 bases separating them. CDR3 protein: CASSVVSNTGELFF. CDR3 DNA sequence: TGTGCCAGCAGCGTAGTATCGAACACCGGGGAGCTGTTTTTT.

This rearrangement joins TRBV28 to TRBJ2-7, with D maybe TRBD1 (5 bases). The CDR3 sequence is 15 residues long. The V end was cut by 4 bases, the J end by 3 bases, with 16 bases between. CDR1 and CDR2 from the germline V gene are MDHEN and SYDVKM. In DNA form, the CDR3 reads TGTGCCAGCAGTTCCGCAAGCACAGGTCTCTACGAGCAGTACTTC. Residues: CASSSASTGLYEQYF.

V is TRBV10-3 and J is TRBJ2-7; TRBD2 matches 13 bases. The V segment lost 6 bases and the J segment 5 bases; nucleotides outside the gene matches: 1. Germline values: CDR1 ENHRY, CDR2 SYGVKD. The CDR3 spans 13 residues. The CDR3 nucleotides are TGTGCCATCAGCGGACTAGCGGGAGACGAGCAGTACTTC. This sequence encodes CAISGLAGDEQYF.

This clone was found a few times. The J gene is TRBJ2-7, the V gene TRBV6-6, with TRBD1 matching 10 bases. The CDR3 covers 16 residues. V shed 0 bases and J 3 bases; nucleotides not matched to a gene: 5. The germline V gene encodes CDR1 MNHNY and CDR2 SVGAGI (reference sequence). CDR3 protein: CASSYSRTGGDYEQYF. The CDR3 nucleotides read TGTGCCAGCAGTTACTCAAGGACAGGGGGGGACTACGAGCAGTACTTC.

The chain joins TRBV13 to TRBJ1-5; 7 positions match TRBD1. Germline trimming cut 5 bases from V and 5 bases from J; bases unmatched to any gene: 15. CDR1 and CDR2 from the germline V gene are PRHDT and FYEKMQ (reference sequence). This CDR3 has 17 residues. The CDR3 protein is CASSLKRQGRNDQPQHF. The CDR3 bases are TGTGCCAGCAGCCTCAAACGACAGGGCAGGAATGATCAGCCCCAGCATTTT.

The CDR3 is CASSITGTGYNEQFF. CDR3 bases: TGTGCCAGTAGTATAACCGGGACAGGGTACAATGAGCAGTTCTTC. The chain employs TRBV19 and TRBJ2-1; 9 bases align to TRBD1. This CDR3 has 15 residues. After removal of 2 bases from V and 4 bases from J, the junction contained 3 bases not matched to a gene. CDR1 and CDR2 from the germline V gene are LNHDA and SQIVND (reference sequence).

This clone was detected many times. V usage is TRBV7-2 and J usage is TRBJ1-1; D ambiguous. Looked up from germline, CDR1 is SGHTA and CDR2 is FQGNSA. The CDR3 is 14 residues long. V was clipped by 5 bases and J by 1 base, with 11 bases between them. CDR3 nucleotides: TGTGCCAGCAGCCCCCGACCGGGGAACACTGAAGCTTTCTTT. Residues: CASSPRPGNTEAFF.